Shown below are 30 T cell receptor beta chains from a single sample sequenced in a study of early T cells in non-severe SARS-CoV-2 infection. TCRdb reanalysed the 5' RACE reads using MiXCR and keeps one entry per CDR3 protein. Here the sample spans around 66,000 distinct CDR3 sequences, 5.9% being singletons. The material sequenced was whole blood, taken at baseline. These receptors all stem from an adult who was a healthcare worker with PCR-confirmed SARS-CoV-2 infection or an uninfected control (not recorded which).

The CDR3 region has the DNA TGTGCCAGCAGTACAGGGGAGTTGTTCTACAATGAGCAGTTCTTC. Translated, it gives CASSTGELFYNEQFF. V and J are TRBV28 and TRBJ2-1; 7 bases map to TRBD1. The CDR3 has 15 amino acids. Germline values: CDR1 MDHEN, CDR2 SYDVKM. V lost 5 bases to trimming and J lost 3 bases; unmatched junction nucleotides: 7.

This clonotype has at least ten counts. The chain recombines TRBV20-1 with TRBJ2-7; D is undetermined. The V gene's germline CDR1 is DFQATT and CDR2 SNEGSKA (reference sequence). V was pared by 2 bases and J by 0 bases, with 8 bases between. This CDR3 spans 13 amino acids. The CDR3 nucleotides read TGCAGTGCTAGATTCCCTAGCTCCTACGAGCAGTACTTC. Protein sequence: CSARFPSSYEQYF.

This clonotype was recorded a few times. The V call is TRBV4-1, the J call TRBJ2-4, with D possibly being TRBD1 or TRBD2 (6 bases each). The ends were cut back, 3 bases at V and 1 base at J, with 19 bases in the middle. The CDR3 contains 18 residues. Germline lookup yields CDR1 MGHRA and CDR2 YSYEKL. CDR3 bases: TGCGCCAGCAGCCAGCATGGCAAGGGGGGCTGGGCCAAAAACATTCAGTACTTC. Residues: CASSQHGKGGWAKNIQYF.

This clonotype was picked up many times. The chain carries TRBV6-5 and TRBJ2-1, with 7 bases identical to TRBD2. The CDR3 length is 13 residues. CDR1 MNHEY and CDR2 SVGAGI come from the germline V gene. The J segment lost 10 bases and the V segment lost 4 bases, leaving 7 bases of the junction unmatched. Here the CDR3 reads CASSFGLGREQFF. The CDR3 DNA sequence: TGTGCCAGCAGTTTCGGACTAGGACGGGAGCAGTTCTTC.

There are many counts of this clonotype. The V gene is TRBV5-1, the J gene TRBJ1-3, with a tentative D call TRBD1 (5 bases). V was pared by 0 bases and J by 4 bases, with 8 bases between. The length of the CDR3 is 14 residues. Germline lookup yields CDR1 SGHRS and CDR2 YFSETQ. The CDR3 protein is CASSLVGLGNTIYF. The CDR3 nucleotides are TGCGCCAGCAGCTTGGTGGGACTAGGAAACACCATATATTTT.

At least ten counts were recorded for this clonotype. The chain couples TRBV18 to TRBJ2-1; D uncertain. The germline V and J ends were trimmed by 4 bases and 4 bases, with 8 bases remaining between them. Germline assignment: CDR1 KGHSH and CDR2 LQKENI. The length of the CDR3 is 13 residues. The CDR3 protein is CASSQNEYNEQFF. CDR3 nucleotide sequence: TGTGCCAGCTCACAAAACGAATACAATGAGCAGTTCTTC.

This clonotype was counted between two and nine times. The chain uses TRBV21-1 and TRBJ1-2. TRBV21-1 is an annotated pseudogene. The length of the CDR3 is 14 residues. CDR3 DNA: TGTGCCAGCAGCAAAGGAGGAGGGAACTATGGCTACACCTTC. Protein sequence: CASSKGGGNYGYTF.

This clonotype has ten or more counts. The J gene is TRBJ2-5, the V gene TRBV19; 7 bases line up with TRBD2. The CDR3 consists of 15 residues. J gave up 4 bases and V 4 bases, and 9 bases lay outside the gene matches. The germline CDR1 and CDR2 sequences are LNHDA and SQIVND (reference sequence). The CDR3 sequence is CASSTPTSSRETQYF. CDR3 DNA sequence: TGTGCCAGTAGTACCCCGACTAGCTCCAGAGAGACCCAGTACTTC.

This clonotype was counted a few times. The chain couples TRBV20-1 to TRBJ2-3; 7 bases match TRBD1. In germline, CDR1 is DFQATT, CDR2 SNEGSKA (reference sequence). With 3 bases clipped from V and 4 bases from J, the junction kept 4 bases outside the gene matches. The CDR3 totals 13 residues. CDR3 bases: TGCAGTGCTAGCGGACAGGTGTCAGATACGCAGTATTTT. Translation gives CSASGQVSDTQYF.

This clonotype was seen many times. The rearrangement links TRBV10-3 to TRBJ2-3; no firm D call. Trimming shortened V by 5 bases and J by 2 bases, and 8 bases separated the two germline ends. Germline values: CDR1 ENHRY, CDR2 SYGVKD. The CDR3 is made up of 13 amino acids. Here the CDR3 reads CAISPGPTDTQYF. The CDR3 region has the DNA TGTGCCATCAGTCCGGGCCCCACAGATACGCAGTATTTT.

There are a few counts of this clonotype. The V and J genes are TRBV5-1 and TRBJ2-1; no definite D call. The germline V and J ends were trimmed by 2 bases and 0 bases, with 9 bases remaining between them. The length of the CDR3 is 15 residues. Germline V gene data show CDR1 as SGHRS and CDR2 as YFSETQ. The CDR3 here is CASSLETPSYNEQFF. CDR3 DNA sequence: TGCGCCAGCAGCTTAGAGACTCCCTCCTACAATGAGCAGTTCTTC.

This clonotype came up many times. The rearrangement joins TRBV6-2 or TRBV6-3 to TRBJ2-7, with 10 bases that match TRBD1. The CDR3 has 14 amino acids. The germline CDR1 and CDR2 sequences are MNHEY and SVGEGT. V was clipped by 7 bases and J by 3 bases; unmatched bases: 6. CDR3 sequence reads: CASTEGQGDYEQYF. For the CDR3, the DNA is TGTGCCAGCACCGAAGGACAGGGGGACTACGAGCAGTACTTC.

In its sample, this clonotype was seen many times. A read error may produce the germline difference seen at one junction end. The chain has TRBV20-1 and TRBJ2-7; D perhaps matches TRBD1 (5 bases). This CDR3 has 14 amino acids. From germline, CDR1 is DFQATT and CDR2 SNEGSKA (reference sequence). Written as DNA, the CDR3 is TGCAGTGCTAGTTCCCTCTTTGGGGCGTCACAACCCAATTTC. Amino acid sequence: CSASSLFGASQPNF.

At least ten counts were recorded for this clonotype. This chain joins TRBV29-1 and TRBJ2-3; 14 positions match TRBD2. The germline V gene encodes CDR1 SQVTM and CDR2 ANQGSEA. V shed 6 bases, J shed 6 bases, and the junction held 5 bases outside the gene matches. The CDR3 has 14 amino acids. The CDR3 nucleotides are TGCAGCGTCGGGGGACTAGCGGGAGTCGATACGCAGTATTTT. Its protein product is CSVGGLAGVDTQYF.

This clonotype has a count of ten or more. The V call is TRBV29-1, the J call TRBJ2-7; D possibly corresponds to TRBD1 (6 bases). The V and J ends lost 6 bases and 7 bases respectively, with 22 bases between them. Germline CDR1 SQVTM, CDR2 ANQGSEA. CDR3 length equals 14 residues. CDR3 bases: TGCAGCGTGACACCGACAGGTCCATCCCCTGAGCAGTACTTC. The encoded protein is CSVTPTGPSPEQYF.

The sample holds many counts of this clonotype. The chain employs TRBV10-3 and TRBJ1-2, with D tentatively TRBD1 (5 bases). This CDR3 is built from 11 residues. Trimming took 10 bases from V and 8 from J, leaving 14 bases between them. Germline CDR1 and CDR2: ENHRY and SYGVKD. For the CDR3, the DNA is TGTGCCAGCAACACAGGAAAAGGCTACACCTTC. This encodes CASNTGKGYTF.

The chain joins TRBV7-8 to TRBJ2-5; 9 positions match TRBD2. The length of the CDR3 is 17 residues. Trimming removed 1 base from V and 0 bases from J; junction bases left unmatched: 6. The germline V gene has CDR1 SGHVS and CDR2 FQNEAQ. The CDR3 is CASSLVLAGPHQETQYF. CDR3 bases: TGTGCCAGCAGCTTAGTGCTAGCGGGACCTCACCAAGAGACCCAGTACTTC.

In this sample, this clonotype turned up a few times. The rearrangement uses TRBV20-1 and TRBJ2-7; the D is unclear. The CDR3 loop spans 13 amino acids. V was shortened by 0 bases and J by 2 bases, with 8 bases between the two germline ends. Germline V lookup: CDR1 DFQATT, CDR2 SNEGSKA (reference sequence). CDR3 amino acids: CSARDRATYEQYF. The CDR3 DNA reads as TGCAGTGCTAGAGATCGGGCGACCTACGAGCAGTACTTC.

V usage is TRBV6-2 or TRBV6-3 and J usage is TRBJ2-5, with 9 bases aligning to TRBD1. The CDR3 length is 14 residues. With 4 bases clipped from V and 2 bases from J, the junction kept 2 bases outside the gene matches. The germline gives CDR1 MNHEY, CDR2 SVGEGT. The CDR3 loop is CASSWGQGQETQYF. The CDR3 nucleotides are TGTGCCAGCAGTTGGGGACAGGGACAAGAGACCCAGTACTTC.

This clonotype has more than one count but fewer than ten. V gene TRBV3-1 combines with J gene TRBJ2-3; TRBD1 matches at 8 bases. The CDR3 totals 14 residues. Germline V gives CDR1 LGHDT, CDR2 YNNKEL (reference sequence). The ends lost 4 bases at V and 4 bases at J; junction bases unmatched: 4. The CDR3 DNA sequence: TGTGCCAGCAGCCCGGGACAGGCGGCAGATACGCAGTATTTT. Protein: CASSPGQAADTQYF.

This clonotype was seen ten or more times. The rearrangement links TRBV9 to TRBJ2-1; 9 bases are a match to TRBD2. CDR1 is SGDLS, CDR2 YYNGEE, per germline. This CDR3 has 18 residues. The trim removed 4 bases at V and 7 bases at J, leaving 18 bases unmatched. The CDR3 DNA follows: TGTGCCAGCAGCCAGGTGGCTAGCGGGACACTAGGGGAAAATGAGCAGTTCTTC. It translates to CASSQVASGTLGENEQFF.

This clonotype appeared a few times. The genes are TRBV5-1 and TRBJ2-5; weak D call: TRBD2 (6 bases). This CDR3 has 15 residues. Germline V gives CDR1 SGHRS, CDR2 YFSETQ. V lost 4 bases and J 5 bases, leaving 18 bases between the germline ends. The CDR3 nucleotides read TGCGCCAGCAGCGGGGGGTCCGAGCGGTTTGAGACCCAGTACTTC. Residues: CASSGGSERFETQYF.

The sample holds many counts of this clonotype. The rearrangement joins TRBV2 to TRBJ2-7; tentatively, D is TRBD1 (5 bases). Germline assignment: CDR1 SNHLY and CDR2 FYNNEI. The germline V and J ends were trimmed by 5 bases and 6 bases, with 14 bases remaining between them. This CDR3 spans 13 amino acids. The chain's CDR3 is CASSPTGFGEQYF. The DNA of the CDR3 is TGTGCCAGCAGTCCCACAGGTTTTGGCGAGCAGTACTTC. Together with reference TRBV2 and TRBJ2-7, the CDR3 gives the full variable domain: EPEVTQTPSHQVTQMGQEVILRCVPISNHLYFYWYRQILGQKVEFLVSFYNNEISEKSEIFDDQFSVERPDGSNFTLKIRSTKLEDSAMYFCASSPTGFGEQYFGPGTRLTVT.

This clonotype was seen many times. The rearrangement joins TRBV6-2 or TRBV6-3 to TRBJ2-3, with 9 bases fitting TRBD2. The CDR3 spans 14 residues. From germline, CDR1 is MNHEY and CDR2 SVGEGT. Trimming cost V 5 bases and J 5 bases; bases outside gene matches: 5. As DNA, the CDR3 is TGTGCCAGCAGTCTGGGACTAGCAGGAGATACGCAGTATTTT. Translating it yields CASSLGLAGDTQYF.

This clonotype was detected many times. This chain uses TRBV19 with TRBJ2-6; D assignment may be TRBD1 or TRBD2 (5 bases each). Germline CDR1 is LNHDA and CDR2 is SQIVND (reference sequence). The CDR3 consists of 16 residues. Trimming pared 3 bases from V and 0 bases from J, leaving 9 bases between. CDR3 in DNA: TGTGCCAGTAGTATCTTGGGGGACTCTGGGGCCAACGTCCTGACTTTC. The encoded protein is CASSILGDSGANVLTF.

This clonotype was seen a few times. The V and J genes are TRBV19 and TRBJ1-5; D is ambiguous. The CDR3 length is 12 residues. Trimming stripped 2 bases from V and 7 bases from J, with 6 bases between. The germline gives CDR1 LNHDA, CDR2 SQIVND (reference sequence). As DNA, the CDR3 is TGTGCCAGTAGTATAAACTCACAGCCCCAGCATTTT. It yields the protein CASSINSQPQHF.

This clonotype was recorded at least ten times. V is TRBV6-1 and J is TRBJ1-2; the D gene is possibly TRBD1 (5 bases). Germline-derived CDR1 and CDR2 are MNHNS and SASEGT. CDR3 size: 12 residues. V was cut by 8 bases and J by 4 bases, with 11 bases left in between. Here the CDR3 reads CASAGPGYGYTF. The CDR3 bases are TGTGCCAGCGCGGGACCGGGCTATGGCTACACCTTC.

The rearrangement uses TRBV27 and TRBJ2-3; tentatively, D is TRBD1 (5 bases). V lost 0 bases, J lost 0 bases, and 7 bases lay in between. Germline CDR1 and CDR2: MNHEY and SMNVEV (reference sequence). This CDR3 contains 15 residues. Here the CDR3 DNA reads TGTGCCAGCAGTTTATCGACAGTTAGCACAGATACGCAGTATTTT. Translation gives CASSLSTVSTDTQYF.

Comment on this clonotype: The germline gene is not matched at one end of the junction; a read error may be the cause. The chain joins TRBV7-2 to TRBJ1-2, with 10 bases matching TRBD1. The length of the CDR3 is 15 residues. CDR1 and CDR2 (germline): SGHTA, FQGNSA. CDR3 in DNA: TGTGTCAGCAGCTTAAATGGACAGGGGGTTTTCGGCTACACCTTC. It yields the protein CVSSLNGQGVFGYTF.

The genes are TRBV28 and TRBJ2-5; 8 nucleotides line up with TRBD1. V was clipped by 5 bases and J by 5 bases; unmatched bases: 4. The CDR3 totals 13 residues. Per germline, CDR1 MDHEN and CDR2 SYDVKM. CDR3 sequence (DNA): TGTGCCAGCAGTCAGGGGGCGAGCGAGACCCAGTACTTC. Protein sequence: CASSQGASETQYF.